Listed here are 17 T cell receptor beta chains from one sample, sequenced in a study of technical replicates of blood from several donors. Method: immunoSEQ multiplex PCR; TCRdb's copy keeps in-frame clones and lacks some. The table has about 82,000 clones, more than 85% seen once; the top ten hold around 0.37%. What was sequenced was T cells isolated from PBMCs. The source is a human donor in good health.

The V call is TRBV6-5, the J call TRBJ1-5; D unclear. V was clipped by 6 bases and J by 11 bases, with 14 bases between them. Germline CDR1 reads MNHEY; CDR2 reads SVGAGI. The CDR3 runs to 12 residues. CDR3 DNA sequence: TGTGCCAGCAGCTCTACTAGCTCGGCCCAGCATTTT. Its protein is CASSSTSSAQHF.

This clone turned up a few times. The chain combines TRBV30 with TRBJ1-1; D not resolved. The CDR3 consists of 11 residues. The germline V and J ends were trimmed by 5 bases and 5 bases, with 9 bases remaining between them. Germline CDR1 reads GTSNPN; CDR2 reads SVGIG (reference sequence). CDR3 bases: TGTGCCTGGGGGCGGGGTACTGAAGCTTTCTTT. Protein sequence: CAWGRGTEAFF.

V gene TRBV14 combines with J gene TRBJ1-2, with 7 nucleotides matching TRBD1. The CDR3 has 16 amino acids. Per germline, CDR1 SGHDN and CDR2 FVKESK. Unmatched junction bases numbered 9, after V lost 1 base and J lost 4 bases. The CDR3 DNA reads TGTGCCAGCAGCCAAGGCATTACAGGGGCGGGCTATGGCTACACCTTC. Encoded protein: CASSQGITGAGYGYTF.

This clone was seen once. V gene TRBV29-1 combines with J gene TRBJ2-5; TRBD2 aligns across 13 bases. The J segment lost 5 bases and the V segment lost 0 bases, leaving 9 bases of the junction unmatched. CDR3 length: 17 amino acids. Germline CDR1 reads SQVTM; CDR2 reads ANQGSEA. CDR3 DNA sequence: TGCAGCGTTGAAGAGCCCCCACTAGCGGGAGGGGAGGAGACCCAGTACTTC. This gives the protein CSVEEPPLAGGEETQYF.

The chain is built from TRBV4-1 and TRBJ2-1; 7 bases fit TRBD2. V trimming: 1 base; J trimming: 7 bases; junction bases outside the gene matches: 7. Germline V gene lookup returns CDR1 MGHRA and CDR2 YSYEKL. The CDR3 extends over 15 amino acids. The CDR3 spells CASSQVGAGTNEQFF. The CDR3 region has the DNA TGCGCCAGCAGCCAAGTGGGAGCGGGGACTAATGAGCAGTTCTTC.

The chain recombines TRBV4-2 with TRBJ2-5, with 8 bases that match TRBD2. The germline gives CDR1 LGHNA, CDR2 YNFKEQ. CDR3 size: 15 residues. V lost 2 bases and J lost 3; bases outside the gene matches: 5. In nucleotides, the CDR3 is TGTGCCAGCAGCCAAAAAGCGGGAGTCGAAGAGACCCAGTACTTC. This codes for CASSQKAGVEETQYF.

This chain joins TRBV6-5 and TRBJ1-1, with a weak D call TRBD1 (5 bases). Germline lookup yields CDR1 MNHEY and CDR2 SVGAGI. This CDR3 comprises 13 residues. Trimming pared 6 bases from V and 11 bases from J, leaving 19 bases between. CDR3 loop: CASSPGWGGRAFF. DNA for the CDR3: TGTGCCAGCAGCCCGGGGTGGGGGGGGAGGGCTTTCTTT.

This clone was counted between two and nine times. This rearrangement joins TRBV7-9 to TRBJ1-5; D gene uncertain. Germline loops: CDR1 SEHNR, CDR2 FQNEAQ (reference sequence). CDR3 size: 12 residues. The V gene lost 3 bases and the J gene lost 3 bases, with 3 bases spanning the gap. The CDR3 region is CASSFNNQPQHF. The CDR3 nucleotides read TGTGCCAGCAGCTTTAACAATCAGCCCCAGCATTTT.

This CDR3 reads CASSRQGYETQYF. In DNA form, the CDR3 reads TGTGCCAGCAGTCGTCAGGGTTACGAGACCCAGTACTTC. V and J are TRBV5-6 and TRBJ2-5; D is possibly TRBD1 (5 bases). V was cut by 5 bases and J by 5 bases, with 13 bases left in between. Germline assignment: CDR1 SGHDT and CDR2 YYEEEE. The CDR3 contains 13 residues. Together with reference TRBV5-6 and TRBJ2-5, the CDR3 gives the full variable domain: DAGVTQSPTHLIKTRGQQVTLRCSPKSGHDTVSWYQQALGQGPQFIFQYYEEEERQRGNFPDRFSGHQFPNYSSELNVNALLLGDSALYLCASSRQGYETQYFGPGTRLLVL.

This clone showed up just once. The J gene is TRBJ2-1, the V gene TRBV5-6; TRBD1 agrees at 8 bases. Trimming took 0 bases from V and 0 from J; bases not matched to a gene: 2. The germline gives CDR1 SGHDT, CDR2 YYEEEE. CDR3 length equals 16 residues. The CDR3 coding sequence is TGTGCCAGCAGCTTGGCCGGACAGGGCTCCTACAATGAGCAGTTCTTC. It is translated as CASSLAGQGSYNEQFF.

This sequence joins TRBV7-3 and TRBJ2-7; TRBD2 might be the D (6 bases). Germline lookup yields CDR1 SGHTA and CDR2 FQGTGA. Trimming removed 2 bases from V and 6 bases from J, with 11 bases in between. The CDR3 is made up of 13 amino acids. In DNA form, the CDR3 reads TGTGCCAGCAGCTTATGGGTCGGGGGCGAGCAGTACTTC. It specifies CASSLWVGGEQYF. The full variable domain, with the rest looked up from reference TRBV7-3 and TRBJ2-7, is GAGVSQTPSNKVTEKGKYVELRCDPISGHTALYWYRQSLGQGPEFLIYFQGTGAADDSGLPNDRFFAVRPEGSVSTLKIQRTERGDSAVYLCASSLWVGGEQYFGPGTRLTVT.

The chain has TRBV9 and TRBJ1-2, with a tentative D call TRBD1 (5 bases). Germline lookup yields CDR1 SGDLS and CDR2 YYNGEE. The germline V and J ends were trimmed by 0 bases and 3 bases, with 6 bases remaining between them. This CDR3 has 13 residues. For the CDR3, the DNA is TGTGCCAGCAGCGTAGTACAGGACTATGGCTACACCTTC. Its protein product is CASSVVQDYGYTF. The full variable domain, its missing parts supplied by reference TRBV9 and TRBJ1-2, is DSGVTQTPKHLITATGQRVTLRCSPRSGDLSVYWYQQSLDQGLQFLIQYYNGEERAKGNILERFSAQQFPDLHSELNLSSLELGDSALYFCASSVVQDYGYTFGSGTRLTVV.

CDR3 DNA: TGTGCCAGCAGTTTAGTTAGCGGGAGGGCCTCTGAGCAGTTCTTC. This translates into CASSLVSGRASEQFF. The V and J genes are TRBV27 and TRBJ2-1; 11 bases line up with TRBD2. From germline, CDR1 is MNHEY and CDR2 SMNVEV (reference sequence). This CDR3 spans 15 amino acids. The junction had 6 bases not matched to a gene; V was cut back by 2 bases and J by 9 bases.

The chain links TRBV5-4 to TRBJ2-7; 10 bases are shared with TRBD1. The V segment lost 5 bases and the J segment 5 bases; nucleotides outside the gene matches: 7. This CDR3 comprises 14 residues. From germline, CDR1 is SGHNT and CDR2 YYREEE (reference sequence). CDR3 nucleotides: TGTGCCAGCAGGGAGGGACAGGGGAGCCACGAGCAGTACTTC. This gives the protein CASREGQGSHEQYF.

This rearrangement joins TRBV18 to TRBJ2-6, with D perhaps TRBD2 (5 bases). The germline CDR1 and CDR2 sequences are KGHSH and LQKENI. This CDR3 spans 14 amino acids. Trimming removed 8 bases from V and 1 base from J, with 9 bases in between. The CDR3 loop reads CASQSGSGANVLTF. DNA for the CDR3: TGTGCCAGCCAGAGCGGATCTGGGGCCAACGTCCTGACTTTC.

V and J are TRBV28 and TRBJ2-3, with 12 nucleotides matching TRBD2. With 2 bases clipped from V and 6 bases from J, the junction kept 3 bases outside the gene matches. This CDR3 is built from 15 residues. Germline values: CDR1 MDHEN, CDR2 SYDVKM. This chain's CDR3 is CASSLPSGREDTQYF. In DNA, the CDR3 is TGTGCCAGCAGTTTACCTAGCGGGAGGGAGGATACGCAGTATTTT.

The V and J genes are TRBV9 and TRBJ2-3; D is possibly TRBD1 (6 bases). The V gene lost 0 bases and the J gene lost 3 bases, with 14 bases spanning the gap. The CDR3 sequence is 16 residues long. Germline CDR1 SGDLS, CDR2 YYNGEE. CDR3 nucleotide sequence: TGTGCCAGCAGCGTAGAGGGCAGGGGATGGACAGATACGCAGTATTTT. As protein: CASSVEGRGWTDTQYF.